The 12 T cell receptor beta chains below all came from one sample that was sequenced in a study of CD8 T cells in ankylosing spondylitis. TCRdb itself ran the 5' RACE reads through MiXCR, one entry per CDR3 protein. Of 200,000 to 250,000 distinct CDR3 sequences in the sample, 8% to 11% were seen once. The specimen was blood, either unsorted or a sorted T cell fraction (not recorded which). Source of these receptors: a male donor with ankylosing spondylitis or in good health (not recorded which).

The J gene is TRBJ2-4, the V gene TRBV3-1; 9 bases line up with TRBD2. This CDR3 is 20 amino acids long. Germline lookup yields CDR1 LGHDT and CDR2 YNNKEL (reference sequence). Trimming took 2 bases from V and 0 from J; bases not matched to a gene: 14. This CDR3 is CASSQPLGSSGSLAKNIQYF. The CDR3 nucleotides are TGTGCCAGCAGCCAACCCCTTGGTAGTAGCGGGAGTCTAGCCAAAAACATTCAGTACTTC.

There are many counts of this clonotype. The chain joins TRBV5-1 to TRBJ2-7; either TRBD1 or TRBD2 may fit D (6 bases each). Germline V lookup: CDR1 SGHRS, CDR2 YFSETQ. Deletions cut 0 bases from V and 1 base from J, with 14 bases between. The CDR3 runs to 16 residues. The CDR3 DNA is TGCGCCAGCAGCTTGGTTCCCTTAGGGGGGTCCTACGAGCAGTACTTC. It specifies CASSLVPLGGSYEQYF.

Ten or more counts support this clonotype. The chain combines TRBV7-9 with TRBJ1-3, with D tentatively TRBD1 (5 bases). Trimming stripped 3 bases from V and 3 bases from J, with 12 bases between. Germline assignment: CDR1 SEHNR and CDR2 FQNEAQ (reference sequence). There are 15 residues in the CDR3. As DNA, the CDR3 is TGTGCCAGCAGCTTGGAGGGGCTATATGGAAACACCATATATTTT. This translates into CASSLEGLYGNTIYF. Full variable domain (outside the CDR3, taken from reference TRBV7-9 and TRBJ1-3): DTGVSQNPRHKITKRGQNVTFRCDPISEHNRLYWYRQTLGQGPEFLTYFQNEAQLEKSRLLSDRFSAERPKGSFSTLEIQRTEQGDSAMYLCASSLEGLYGNTIYFGEGSWLTVV.

The V call is TRBV4-1, the J call TRBJ1-4; D is perhaps TRBD1 (5 bases). CDR3 length: 16 residues. Trimming took 0 bases from V and 4 from J, leaving 12 bases between them. Germline V CDR1 and CDR2: MGHRA, YSYEKL. The CDR3 nucleotides read TGCGCCAGCAGCCAAGATTCCGACAGCTTTAATGAAAAACTGTTTTTT. As protein: CASSQDSDSFNEKLFF.

The rearrangement uses TRBV7-2 and TRBJ2-2, with D possibly matching TRBD1 (6 bases). This CDR3 spans 13 amino acids. CDR1 is SGHTA, CDR2 FQGNSA, per germline. Trimming pared 4 bases from V and 8 bases from J, leaving 11 bases between. The CDR3 spells CASSSRGRGELFF. The CDR3 DNA is TGTGCCAGCAGCTCCAGGGGTAGAGGGGAGCTGTTTTTT.

This clonotype was seen ten or more times. This chain links TRBV10-3 with TRBJ2-3; D is uncertain. This CDR3 spans 12 amino acids. In germline, CDR1 is ENHRY, CDR2 SYGVKD. Trimming took off 4 bases at V and 1 base at J, with 3 bases between the two ends. The CDR3 is CAISAGTDTQYF. The DNA of the CDR3 is TGTGCCATCAGTGCTGGCACAGATACGCAGTATTTT.

This clonotype was recorded many times. The chain joins TRBV11-2 to TRBJ2-3; a possible D gene is TRBD2 (6 bases). CDR3 length equals 16 residues. Between the trimmed V and J ends, which lost 0 bases and 1 base, there was a span of 11 bases. Germline loops: CDR1 SGHAT, CDR2 FQNNGV. The CDR3 here is CASSLEEGMGTDTQYF. The CDR3 DNA reads TGTGCCAGCAGCTTAGAGGAGGGGATGGGCACAGATACGCAGTATTTT.

This clonotype was counted many times. The chain uses TRBV10-3 and TRBJ2-1; 11 bases are shared with TRBD1. Germline CDR1 is ENHRY and CDR2 is SYGVKD. The CDR3 has 15 residues. Trimming took 0 bases from V and 6 from J; bases not matched to a gene: 1. Here the CDR3 reads CAISESDRGRNEQFF. The CDR3 DNA reads TGTGCCATCAGTGAGTCGGACAGGGGGCGCAATGAGCAGTTCTTC.

Ten or more counts support this clonotype. The V and J genes are TRBV5-1 and TRBJ2-1; 9 bases are shared with TRBD1. V lost 4 bases and J lost 7; bases outside the gene matches: 12. Germline V gene sequence: CDR1 SGHRS, CDR2 YFSETQ. The CDR3 runs to 16 residues. This CDR3 reads CASSPPWTGVENEQFF. The CDR3 coding sequence is TGCGCCAGCAGCCCGCCCTGGACAGGGGTTGAGAATGAGCAGTTCTTC.

This clonotype was observed at least ten times. The genes are TRBV18 and TRBJ2-7; no clear D. Germline lookup yields CDR1 KGHSH and CDR2 LQKENI. The CDR3 runs to 11 residues. The V end lost 5 bases, the J end lost 5 bases, and 7 bases lay between the germline ends. The DNA for the CDR3 is TGTGCCAGCTCAAGGTTGGACGAGCAGTACTTC. Amino acids: CASSRLDEQYF.

This rearrangement joins TRBV20-1 to TRBJ2-1; a possible D gene is TRBD1 (7 bases). CDR3 size: 18 residues. V lost 3 bases to trimming and J lost 9 bases, with 30 bases between them. Germline V gene lookup returns CDR1 DFQATT and CDR2 SNEGSKA (reference sequence). The CDR3 protein is CSARGPGGAGLRVGEQFF. The CDR3 region has the DNA TGCAGTGCTAGGGGGCCAGGGGGTGCGGGACTCCGGGTGGGTGAGCAGTTCTTC.

This clonotype was detected many times. The chain is built from TRBV4-2 and TRBJ1-1; 10 positions match TRBD1. Germline V gives CDR1 LGHNA, CDR2 YNFKEQ. This CDR3 contains 16 residues. V shed 4 bases and J 0 bases; nucleotides not matched to a gene: 5. CDR3 protein: CASSLGTGAMNTEAFF. Written as DNA, the CDR3 is TGTGCCAGCAGCCTCGGGACAGGGGCCATGAACACTGAAGCTTTCTTT.